A single sample gave rise to the 22 T cell receptor beta chains below, sequenced in a study of OX40 agonist ivuxolimab in advanced cancers. Library preparation employed the immunoSEQ multiplex PCR assay. Not all clones reach the TCRdb copy of this immuneACCESS table, which keeps in-frame sequences only. Checked studies attribute under half of the gap to unresolved V genes and leave the rest unexplained. The sample has around 94,000 clones on record, around 87% of them singletons. The ten largest account for around 0.28% of the sample. This material consisted of CD4+ or CD8+ T cells sorted from blood, taken in a trial of the OX40 agonist ivuxolimab. These receptors originate from an adult with an advanced solid tumor such as melanoma, head and neck, liver or kidney cancer.

The chain employs TRBV9 and TRBJ2-1; no firm D call. CDR1 is SGDLS and CDR2 is YYNGEE in the germline V gene. CDR3 size: 15 residues. Between the trimmed V and J ends, which lost 0 bases and 2 bases, there was a span of 9 bases. The CDR3 nucleotides are TGTGCCAGCAGCGTAGGGGCCGGAACCTACAATGAGCAGTTCTTC. It is translated as CASSVGAGTYNEQFF.

The chain couples TRBV6-1 to TRBJ1-1; 11 positions agree with TRBD1. This CDR3 is 13 amino acids long. Germline lookup yields CDR1 MNHNS and CDR2 SASEGT. V trimming: 10 bases; J trimming: 3 bases; junction bases outside the gene matches: 4. The CDR3 is CAIRDRGDTEAFF. The CDR3 DNA reads as TGTGCCATTAGGGACAGGGGGGACACTGAAGCTTTCTTT.

A few counts support this clone. The chain is built from TRBV19 and TRBJ2-4; D remains unclear. Trimming took 4 bases from V and 0 from J, leaving 4 bases between them. Germline lookup yields CDR1 LNHDA and CDR2 SQIVND (reference sequence). This CDR3 spans 13 amino acids. CDR3 protein: CASSNRAKNIQYF. DNA for the CDR3: TGTGCCAGTAGTAACAGAGCCAAAAACATTCAGTACTTC.

The chain combines TRBV19 with TRBJ1-3; 9 bases match TRBD1. J was trimmed by 4 bases and V by 9 bases; bases with no gene match: 7. Germline V gene data show CDR1 as LNHDA and CDR2 as SQIVND (reference sequence). The CDR3 loop spans 14 amino acids. This CDR3 reads CASTDRGTGNTIYF. Here the CDR3 DNA reads TGTGCCAGCACGGACAGGGGAACGGGAAACACCATATATTTT.

V usage is TRBV15 and J usage is TRBJ1-1; possible D gene TRBD1, 5 bases. Trimming removed 5 bases at V and 7 bases at J, with 17 bases between. The length of the CDR3 is 14 residues. Germline assignment: CDR1 LNHNV and CDR2 YYDKDF (reference sequence). In nucleotides, the CDR3 is TGTGCCACCAGCGAGGGACTACAATTTAGTGAAGCTTTCTTT. Amino acids: CATSEGLQFSEAFF.

This chain connects TRBV14 to TRBJ2-5; perhaps TRBD2 as D (5 bases). CDR3 size: 16 residues. The V gene lost 5 bases and the J gene lost 2 bases, with 18 bases spanning the gap. Germline values: CDR1 SGHDN, CDR2 FVKESK. The CDR3 loop reads CASSARLSWEQETQYF. Written as DNA, the CDR3 is TGTGCCAGCAGCGCCCGACTAAGTTGGGAACAAGAGACCCAGTACTTC.

The V and J genes are TRBV7-3 and TRBJ1-5, with D tentatively TRBD1 (6 bases). The CDR3 covers 17 residues. Trimming pared 5 bases from V and 5 bases from J, leaving 22 bases between. In germline, CDR1 is SGHTA, CDR2 FQGTGA. For the CDR3, the DNA is TGTGCCAGCAGCACTGGAGGGGGGTTCGGCCCCGATCAGCCCCAGCATTTT. Its protein product is CASSTGGGFGPDQPQHF.

The V and J genes are TRBV2 and TRBJ1-4; D perhaps matches TRBD1 (6 bases). V was cut by 6 bases and J by 6 bases, with 11 bases left in between. Per germline, CDR1 SNHLY and CDR2 FYNNEI. This CDR3 spans 13 amino acids. The CDR3 nucleotides read TGTGCCAGCAGGTGGGGGGCTTATGAAAAACTGTTTTTT. Amino acid sequence: CASRWGAYEKLFF.

Concerning this clone: The sample has other DNA sequences that encode this CDR3 too. The chain combines TRBV18 with TRBJ1-5, with D tentatively TRBD1 (5 bases). Germline V CDR1 and CDR2: KGHSH, LQKENI. Trimming cost V 4 bases and J 6 bases, with 16 bases left between them. The CDR3 contains 15 residues. CDR3 sequence reads: CASSLLGERGQPQHF. The CDR3 DNA reads as TGTGCCAGCTCACTACTGGGAGAGAGGGGTCAGCCCCAGCATTTT.

The chain couples TRBV5-8 to TRBJ1-4; no reliable D call. With 6 bases removed from V and 8 bases from J, the gap between germline ends came to 8 bases. There are 11 residues in the CDR3. Germline V gene lookup returns CDR1 SGHTS and CDR2 YDEGEE. DNA of the CDR3: TGTGCCAGCACCTTTACCGAAAAACTGTTTTTT. Its protein product is CASTFTEKLFF.

The V call is TRBV5-6, the J call TRBJ1-1; D uncertain. Germline V gene sequence: CDR1 SGHDT, CDR2 YYEEEE. V dropped 7 bases and J dropped 0 bases, with 10 bases sitting between them. The CDR3 is made up of 13 amino acids. The CDR3 nucleotides read TGTGCCAGCCGAGTCGCGGTGAACACTGAAGCTTTCTTT. Its translation: CASRVAVNTEAFF.

This clone appeared once. The chain has TRBV18 and TRBJ2-2, with a weak D call TRBD2 (6 bases). V lost 3 bases to trimming and J lost 2 bases, with 7 bases between them. The CDR3 length is 14 residues. The germline gives CDR1 KGHSH, CDR2 LQKENI. CDR3 protein: CASSPGTNTGELFF. In nucleotides, the CDR3 is TGTGCCAGCTCACCTGGGACTAACACCGGGGAGCTGTTTTTT.

The chain carries TRBV5-1 and TRBJ1-4; 7 bases agree with TRBD1. Losses at the gene ends were 0 bases for V and 4 bases for J; bases not matched to a gene: 6. The CDR3 has 16 amino acids. The V gene's germline CDR1 is SGHRS and CDR2 YFSETQ. CDR3 residues: CASSLVTGNSNEKLFF. DNA for the CDR3: TGCGCCAGCAGCTTGGTGACAGGGAATAGTAATGAAAAACTGTTTTTT.

V and J are TRBV5-4 and TRBJ1-2, with D uncertain. Trimming removed 1 base from V and 7 bases from J, with 14 bases in between. The CDR3 spans 14 residues. The germline CDR1 and CDR2 sequences are SGHNT and YYREEE (reference sequence). The CDR3 is CASSLLSVRSGYTF. CDR3 nucleotide sequence: TGTGCCAGCAGCTTGTTGTCAGTTAGAAGTGGCTACACCTTC.

The V gene is TRBV2, the J gene TRBJ1-5; D gene uncertain. V was clipped by 11 bases and J by 4 bases, with 18 bases between them. Germline V gene sequence: CDR1 SNHLY, CDR2 FYNNEI. The CDR3 totals 14 residues. This chain's CDR3 is CASVRVGGNQPQHF. DNA for the CDR3: TGTGCCTCTGTAAGGGTCGGAGGGAATCAGCCCCAGCATTTT.

This chain joins TRBV6-5 and TRBJ2-2; the D call may be TRBD1 or TRBD2 (5 bases each). V was shortened by 3 bases and J by 4 bases, with 12 bases between the two germline ends. The germline CDR1 and CDR2 sequences are MNHEY and SVGAGI. The CDR3 covers 15 residues. The CDR3 reads CASSYWGRGTGELFF. DNA of the CDR3: TGTGCCAGCAGTTATTGGGGGAGAGGCACCGGGGAGCTGTTTTTT.

V usage is TRBV7-2 and J usage is TRBJ2-4, with TRBD1 matching 8 bases. The ends lost 5 bases at V and 4 bases at J; junction bases unmatched: 7. The CDR3 covers 15 residues. In germline, CDR1 is SGHTA, CDR2 FQGNSA. The CDR3 DNA follows: TGTGCCAGCAGCGACCGGACAGGGCAGAAAAACATTCAGTACTTC. As protein: CASSDRTGQKNIQYF.

The chain uses TRBV5-5 and TRBJ2-7, with 9 bases matching TRBD1. V was clipped by 1 base and J by 7 bases; unmatched bases: 9. The CDR3 has 15 amino acids. Germline CDR1 SGHKS, CDR2 YYEKEE (reference sequence). The CDR3 region has the DNA TGTGCCAGCAGCTTGAGCGGGACAGGGCAAGGGGAGCAGTACTTC. Translation gives CASSLSGTGQGEQYF. Full variable domain (rest looked up from reference TRBV5-5 and TRBJ2-7): DAGVTQSPTHLIKTRGQQVTLRCSPISGHKSVSWYQQVLGQGPQFIFQYYEKEERGRGNFPDRFSARQFPNYSSELNVNALLLGDSALYLCASSLSGTGQGEQYFGPGTRLTVT.

J is TRBJ1-5 and V is TRBV12-5; D gene ambiguous. The CDR3 is 17 amino acids. V gave up 3 bases and J gave up 3 bases, with 18 bases separating them. Looked up from germline, CDR1 is LGHNT and CDR2 is FRNRAP. The CDR3 loop is CASGLGRSDLSNQPQHF. For the CDR3, the DNA is TGTGCTAGTGGTTTAGGACGATCGGATTTGTCCAATCAGCCCCAGCATTTT.

This chain uses TRBV6-6 with TRBJ1-2; no reliable D call. This CDR3 is 13 amino acids long. Deletions cut 6 bases from V and 6 bases from J, with 14 bases between. CDR1 MNHNY and CDR2 SVGAGI come from the germline V gene (reference sequence). The CDR3 DNA sequence: TGTGCCAGCAGGCCAATCGGGATTGATGGCTACACCTTC. Its protein product is CASRPIGIDGYTF.

V gene TRBV7-6 combines with J gene TRBJ2-5, with 10 bases identical to TRBD2. Germline V lookup: CDR1 SGHVS, CDR2 FNYEAQ. The CDR3 extends over 18 amino acids. J was trimmed by 4 bases and V by 0 bases; bases with no gene match: 11. The CDR3 sequence: CASSLAPQRGGRGETQYF. DNA of the CDR3: TGTGCCAGCAGCTTAGCGCCTCAGCGGGGGGGGAGGGGAGAGACCCAGTACTTC.

V and J are TRBV5-8 and TRBJ1-2; D is unclear. V lost 4 bases, J lost 4 bases, and 8 bases lay in between. The CDR3 is 12 residues long. Germline loops: CDR1 SGHTS, CDR2 YDEGEE. This chain's CDR3 is CASSLRPYGYTF. CDR3 DNA sequence: TGTGCCAGCAGCCTTAGACCCTATGGCTACACCTTC.